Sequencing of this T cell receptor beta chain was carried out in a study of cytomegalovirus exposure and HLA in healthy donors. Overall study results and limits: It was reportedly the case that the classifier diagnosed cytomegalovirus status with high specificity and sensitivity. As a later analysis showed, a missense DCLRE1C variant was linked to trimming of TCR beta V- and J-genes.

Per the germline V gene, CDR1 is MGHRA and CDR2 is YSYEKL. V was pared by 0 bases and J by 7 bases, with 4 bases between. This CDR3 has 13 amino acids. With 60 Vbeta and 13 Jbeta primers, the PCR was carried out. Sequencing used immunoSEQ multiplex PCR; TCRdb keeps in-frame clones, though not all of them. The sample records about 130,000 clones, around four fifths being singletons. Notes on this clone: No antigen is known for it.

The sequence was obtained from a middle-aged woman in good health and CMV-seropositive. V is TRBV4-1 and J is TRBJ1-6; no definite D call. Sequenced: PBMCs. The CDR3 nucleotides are TGCGCCAGCAGCCAAGATCCGAATTCACCCCTCCACTTT. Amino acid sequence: CASSQDPNSPLHF.